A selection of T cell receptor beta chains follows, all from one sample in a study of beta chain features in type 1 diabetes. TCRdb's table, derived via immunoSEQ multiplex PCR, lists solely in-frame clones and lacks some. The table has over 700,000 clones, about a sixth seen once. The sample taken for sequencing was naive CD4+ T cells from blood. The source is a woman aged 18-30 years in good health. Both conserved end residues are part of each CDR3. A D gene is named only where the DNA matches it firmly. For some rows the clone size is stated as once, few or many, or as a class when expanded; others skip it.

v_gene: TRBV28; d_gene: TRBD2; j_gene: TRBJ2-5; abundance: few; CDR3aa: CASSSSGSPLKTQYF; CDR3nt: TGTGCCAGCAGTTCTAGCGGGAGTCCCCTGAAGACCCAGTACTTC
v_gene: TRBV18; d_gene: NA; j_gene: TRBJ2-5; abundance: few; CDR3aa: CASSPLGSETQYF; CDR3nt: TGTGCCAGCTCACCACTCGGGTCGGAGACCCAGTACTTC
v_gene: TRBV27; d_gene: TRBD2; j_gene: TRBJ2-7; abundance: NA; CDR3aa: CASARTSFSYEQYF; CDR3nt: TGTGCCAGCGCTCGGACTAGCTTCTCCTACGAGCAGTACTTC
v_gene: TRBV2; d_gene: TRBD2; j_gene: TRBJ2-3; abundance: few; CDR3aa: CASRVAGVGTDTQYF; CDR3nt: TGTGCCAGCAGAGTAGCGGGAGTTGGTACAGATACGCAGTATTTT
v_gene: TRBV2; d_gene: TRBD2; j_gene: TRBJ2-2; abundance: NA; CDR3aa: CATKPGLDTGELFF; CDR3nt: TGTGCCACCAAGCCGGGACTAGACACCGGGGAGCTGTTTTTT
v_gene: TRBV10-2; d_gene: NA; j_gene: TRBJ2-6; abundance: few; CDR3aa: CASSVGQVAANVLTF; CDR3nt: TGCGCCAGCAGTGTAGGGCAGGTCGCGGCCAACGTCCTGACTTTC
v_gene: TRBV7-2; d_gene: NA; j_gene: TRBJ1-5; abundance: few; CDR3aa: CASSAGPSANQPQHF; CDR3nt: TGTGCCAGCAGCGCCGGGCCCTCGGCGAATCAGCCCCAGCATTTT
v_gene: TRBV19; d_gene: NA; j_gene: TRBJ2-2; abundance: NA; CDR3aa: CASSTYRTGELFF; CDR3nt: TGTGCCAGTAGTACCTATCGCACCGGGGAGCTGTTTTTT
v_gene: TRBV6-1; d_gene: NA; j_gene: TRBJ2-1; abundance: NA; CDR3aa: CASRTTGLGQFF; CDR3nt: TGTGCCAGCAGAACTACAGGGTTGGGTCAGTTCTTC
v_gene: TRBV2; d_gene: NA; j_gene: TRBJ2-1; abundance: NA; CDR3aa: CASSDNPSSGQFF; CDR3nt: TGTGCCAGCAGTGACAATCCATCGAGCGGGCAGTTCTTC
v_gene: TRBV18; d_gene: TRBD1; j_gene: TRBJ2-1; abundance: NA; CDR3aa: CASSPRTGSASSYNEQFF; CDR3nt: TGTGCCAGCTCACCAAGGACAGGGTCGGCTAGCAGTTACAATGAGCAGTTCTTC
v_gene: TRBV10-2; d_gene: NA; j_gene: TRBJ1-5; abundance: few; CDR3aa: CASTERYSNQPQHF; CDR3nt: TGCGCCAGCACAGAGAGGTATAGCAATCAGCCCCAGCATTTT
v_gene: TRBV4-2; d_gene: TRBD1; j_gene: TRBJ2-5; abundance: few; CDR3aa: CASSQRDRQETQYF; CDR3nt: TGTGCCAGCAGCCAACGGGACAGACAAGAGACCCAGTACTTC
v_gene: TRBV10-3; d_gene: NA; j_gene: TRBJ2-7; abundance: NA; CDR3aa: CAIGRERLYEQYF; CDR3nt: TGTGCCATCGGACGGGAGAGGTTATACGAGCAGTACTTC
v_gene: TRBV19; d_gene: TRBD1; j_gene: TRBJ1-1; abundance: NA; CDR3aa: CASRVDRAGTEAFF; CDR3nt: TGTGCCAGTAGAGTAGACAGGGCGGGCACTGAAGCTTTCTTT
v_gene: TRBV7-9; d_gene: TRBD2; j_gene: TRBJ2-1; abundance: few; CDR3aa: CAGAGVREQFF; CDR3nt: TGTGCCGGCGCGGGAGTCCGTGAGCAGTTCTTC
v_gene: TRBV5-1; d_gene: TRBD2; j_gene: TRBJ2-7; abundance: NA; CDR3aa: CASSLVVTSGAYEQYF; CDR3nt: TGCGCCAGCAGCTTGGTTGTGACTAGCGGCGCCTACGAGCAGTACTTC
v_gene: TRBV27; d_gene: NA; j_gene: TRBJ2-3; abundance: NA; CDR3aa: CASSLKTGSDTQYF; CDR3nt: TGTGCCAGCAGTTTAAAGACCGGCTCTGATACGCAGTATTTT
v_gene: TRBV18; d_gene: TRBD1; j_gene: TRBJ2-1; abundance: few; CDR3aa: CASSPPAGQVDEQFF; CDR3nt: TGTGCCAGCTCACCACCGGCGGGACAGGTCGATGAGCAGTTCTTC
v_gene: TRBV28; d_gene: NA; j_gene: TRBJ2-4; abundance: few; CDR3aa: CASSKPGLPLGDIQYF; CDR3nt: TGTGCCAGCAGTAAACCGGGACTCCCCCTTGGAGACATTCAGTACTTC
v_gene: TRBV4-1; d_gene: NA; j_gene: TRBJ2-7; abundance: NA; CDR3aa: CASSQEWDTAGYF; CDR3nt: TGCGCCAGCAGCCAAGAGTGGGACACCGCCGGCTACTTC
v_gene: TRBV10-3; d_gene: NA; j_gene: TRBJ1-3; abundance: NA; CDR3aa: CAISVPDRGVGSSGNTIYF; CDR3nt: TGTGCCATCAGTGTCCCTGATCGGGGGGTTGGGAGCTCTGGAAACACCATATATTTT
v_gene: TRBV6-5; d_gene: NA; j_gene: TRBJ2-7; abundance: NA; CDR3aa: CASSYSLQGPYEQYF; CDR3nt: TGTGCCAGCAGTTACTCACTACAGGGTCCCTACGAGCAGTACTTC
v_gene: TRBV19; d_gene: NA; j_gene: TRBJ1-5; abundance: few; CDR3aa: CASSFSGPSLNQPQHF; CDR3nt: TGTGCCAGTAGTTTTTCCGGACCCAGCCTCAATCAGCCCCAGCATTTT
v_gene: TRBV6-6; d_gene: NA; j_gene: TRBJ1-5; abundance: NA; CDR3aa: CASRGNSPNQPQHF; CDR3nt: TGTGCCAGCAGAGGGAACAGTCCCAATCAGCCCCAGCATTTT
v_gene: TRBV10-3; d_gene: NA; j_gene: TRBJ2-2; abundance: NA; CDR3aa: CAIRRAETNTGELFF; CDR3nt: TGTGCCATCAGGAGAGCAGAAACGAACACCGGGGAGCTGTTTTTT
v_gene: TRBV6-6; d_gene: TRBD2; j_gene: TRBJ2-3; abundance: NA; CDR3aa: CASRTPGTSGSTQYF; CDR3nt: TGTGCCAGCAGAACTCCCGGGACTAGCGGAAGTACGCAGTATTTT
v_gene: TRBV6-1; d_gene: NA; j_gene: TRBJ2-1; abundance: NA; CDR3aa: CASSEFGSSYNEQFF; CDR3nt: TGTGCCAGCAGTGAATTCGGGAGCTCCTACAATGAGCAGTTCTTC
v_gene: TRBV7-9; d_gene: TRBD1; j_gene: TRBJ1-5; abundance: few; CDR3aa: CASSLGADRGRNQPQHF; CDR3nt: TGTGCCAGCAGCTTAGGGGCGGACAGGGGAAGAAATCAGCCCCAGCATTTT
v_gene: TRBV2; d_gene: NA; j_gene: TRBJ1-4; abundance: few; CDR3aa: CASTTGEKLFF; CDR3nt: TGTGCCAGCACCACTGGGGAAAAACTGTTTTTT
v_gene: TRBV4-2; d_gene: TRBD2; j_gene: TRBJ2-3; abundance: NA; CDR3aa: CASSPGLAGGTDTQYF; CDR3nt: TGTGCCAGCAGCCCGGGACTAGCGGGAGGCACAGATACGCAGTATTTT
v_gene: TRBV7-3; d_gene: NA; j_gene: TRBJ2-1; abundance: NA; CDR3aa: CASSLSDSYNEQFF; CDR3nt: TGTGCCAGCAGCTTGAGCGACTCCTACAATGAGCAGTTCTTC
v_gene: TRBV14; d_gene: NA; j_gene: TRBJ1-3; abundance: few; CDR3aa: CASSHNTGYTIYF; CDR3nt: TGTGCCAGCAGCCACAATACAGGTTACACCATATATTTT
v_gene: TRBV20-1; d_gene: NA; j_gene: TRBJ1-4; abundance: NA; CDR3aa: CSVKGYEKLFF; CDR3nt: TGCAGTGTCAAGGGGTACGAAAAACTGTTTTTT
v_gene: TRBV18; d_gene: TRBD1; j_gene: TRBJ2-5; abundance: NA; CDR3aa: CASSPRQGETQYF; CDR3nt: TGTGCCAGCTCACCGCGACAGGGCGAGACCCAGTACTTC
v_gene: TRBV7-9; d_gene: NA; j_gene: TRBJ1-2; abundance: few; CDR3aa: CASSQYLQEGYTF; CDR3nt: TGTGCCAGCAGCCAGTACCTACAGGAGGGCTACACCTTC
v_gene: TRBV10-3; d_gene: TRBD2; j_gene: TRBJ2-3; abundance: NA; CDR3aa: CATDDPSGRITDTQYF; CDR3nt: TGTGCCACCGATGACCCTAGCGGGAGGATCACAGATACGCAGTATTTT
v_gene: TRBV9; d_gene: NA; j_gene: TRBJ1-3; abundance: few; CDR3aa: CASSVQGHSGNTIYF; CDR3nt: TGTGCCAGCAGCGTACAGGGTCACTCTGGAAACACCATATATTTT
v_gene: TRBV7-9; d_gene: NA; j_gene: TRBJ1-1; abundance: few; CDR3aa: CASSLILGNTEAFF; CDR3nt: TGTGCCAGCAGCTTAATTCTGGGGAACACTGAAGCTTTCTTT
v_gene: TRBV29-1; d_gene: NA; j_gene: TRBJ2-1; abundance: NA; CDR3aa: CSVETGSGWWEQFF; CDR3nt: TGCAGCGTTGAAACGGGGAGCGGCTGGTGGGAGCAGTTCTTC
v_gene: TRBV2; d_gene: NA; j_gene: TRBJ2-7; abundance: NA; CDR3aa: CASSDRMAGHYEQYF; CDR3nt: TGTGCCAGCAGTGACCGCATGGCGGGACACTACGAGCAGTACTTC
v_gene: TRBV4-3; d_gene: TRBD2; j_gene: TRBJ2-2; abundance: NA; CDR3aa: CASSQDFGGRAAGELFF; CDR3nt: TGCGCCAGCAGCCAAGACTTCGGCGGGAGGGCCGCCGGGGAGCTGTTTTTT
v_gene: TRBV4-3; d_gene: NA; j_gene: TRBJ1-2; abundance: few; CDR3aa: CASSQDSEAHYGYTF; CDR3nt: TGCGCCAGCAGCCAAGACTCCGAGGCCCACTATGGCTACACCTTC
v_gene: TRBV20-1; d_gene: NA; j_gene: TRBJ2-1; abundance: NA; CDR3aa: CSARVGGSTFF; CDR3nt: TGCAGTGCTAGAGTCGGTGGTAGTACGTTCTTC
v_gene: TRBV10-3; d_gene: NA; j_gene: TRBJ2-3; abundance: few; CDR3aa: CATRPEDTQYF; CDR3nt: TGTGCCACCCGACCGGAGGATACGCAGTATTTT
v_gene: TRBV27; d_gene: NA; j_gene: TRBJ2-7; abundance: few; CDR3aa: CASTTGNLLKQYF; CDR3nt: TGTGCCAGCACAACGGGTAACCTACTCAAGCAGTACTTC
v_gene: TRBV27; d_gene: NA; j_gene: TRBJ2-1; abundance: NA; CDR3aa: CASSLSGAGRGNEQFF; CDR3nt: TGTGCCAGCAGTTTATCCGGGGCGGGAAGGGGCAATGAGCAGTTCTTC
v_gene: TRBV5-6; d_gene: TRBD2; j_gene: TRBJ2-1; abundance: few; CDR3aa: CASSLALAASGEQFF; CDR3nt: TGTGCCAGCAGCTTGGCTCTAGCGGCGTCGGGTGAGCAGTTCTTC
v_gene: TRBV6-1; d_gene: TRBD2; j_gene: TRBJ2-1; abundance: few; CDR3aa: CASSEYRTSGYNEQFF; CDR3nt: TGTGCCAGCAGTGAATATAGGACTAGCGGCTACAATGAGCAGTTCTTC
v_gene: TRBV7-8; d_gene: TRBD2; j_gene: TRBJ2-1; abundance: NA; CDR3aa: CASEAGGRAHNEQFF; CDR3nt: TGTGCCAGTGAGGCTGGGGGGAGGGCCCACAATGAGCAGTTCTTC